The text below deals with one T cell receptor beta chain. No antigen is known for it. This entry belongs to a study of immune heterogeneity within non-small cell lung tumors. Background on the study: Several squamous cell carcinomas, around 9 non-squamous carcinomas and 1 not otherwise specified made up the tumors.

Multiplex PCR amplified TCR beta CDR3 with 32 V and 13 J primers. TCRdb ran MiXCR on the multiplex PCR reads and lists one entry per CDR3 protein. This table has about 3,000 distinct CDR3 sequences, around 59% appearing once. Genomic DNA extracted from bulk tumor tissue served as template. A total of around 590 ng was used per sample. From each primary tumor, several far-apart biopsies were obtained during surgery. These patients got curative surgery after being newly diagnosed with untreated non-small cell lung cancer. Study donors were patients with a new diagnosis of non-small cell lung cancer who underwent surgery with curative intent. This CDR3 region has 14 residues. Germline CDR1 is SGHAT and CDR2 is FQNNGV. Trimming took off 0 bases at V and 0 bases at J, with 5 bases between the two ends. The study's findings and limits: The study found that local T-cell clonality correlated moderately but significantly with local tumor mutational burden (R approximately 0.34). Multiple tumor sites within a patient showed recurrence of identical dominant CDR3 beta clonotypes; site-unique high-frequency clones were present as well.

This TCR was sampled from a man aged 70-80 years with non-small cell lung cancer. V is TRBV11-2 and J is TRBJ1-2; D unclear. Sequenced: lung tumor tissue. The CDR3 loop is CASSLEQTNYGYTF. As DNA, the CDR3 is TGTGCCAGCAGCTTAGAACAAACTAACTATGGCTACACCTTC.